These 9 T cell receptor beta chains originate from one sample sequenced in a study of blood T cell repertoires in COVID-19. Only in-frame clones appear in the TCRdb table, and some are missing; sequencing was by immunoSEQ multiplex PCR. The data show more than 200,000 clones, 75% to 90% seen once. The sequencing sample was made of PBMCs or T cells enriched from blood (not recorded which). The receptors were gathered from a woman aged 25 to 39 who had recovered from COVID-19.

V gene TRBV6-6 combines with J gene TRBJ1-2; D is uncertain. The germline CDR1 and CDR2 sequences are MNHNY and SVGAGI (reference sequence). V was cut by 8 bases and J by 5 bases, with 15 bases left in between. The CDR3 contains 13 residues. The DNA for the CDR3 is TGTGCCAGCGGGCCCTCAACCTCTTATGGCTACACCTTC. Protein: CASGPSTSYGYTF.

The chain has TRBV7-4 and TRBJ2-7, with D perhaps TRBD1 (6 bases). The CDR3 spans 15 residues. Germline-derived CDR1 and CDR2 are SGHVT and SQSDAQ. Trimming removed 5 bases from V and 2 bases from J, with 16 bases in between. The CDR3 spells CASSHPQGPTYEQYF. The CDR3 region has the DNA TGTGCCAGCAGCCACCCCCAGGGGCCCACCTACGAGCAGTACTTC. Together with reference TRBV7-4 and TRBJ2-7, the CDR3 gives the full variable domain: GAGVSQSPRYKVAKRGRDVALRCDSISGHVTLYWYRQTLGQGSEVLTYSQSDAQRDKSGRPSGRFSAERPERSVSTLKIQRTEQGDSAVYLCASSHPQGPTYEQYFGPGTRLTVT.

This clone came up once. This rearrangement joins TRBV5-4 to TRBJ2-7; 8 nucleotides align to TRBD1. Germline V gene sequence: CDR1 SGHNT, CDR2 YYREEE (reference sequence). This CDR3 region has 14 residues. The V and J ends lost 4 bases and 0 bases, in that order; junction bases with no gene match: 3. CDR3 sequence: CASSTGQGSYEQYF. The CDR3, as DNA: TGTGCCAGCAGCACCGGACAGGGCTCCTACGAGCAGTACTTC.

This clone was picked up a small number of times. The chain couples TRBV13 to TRBJ1-6; tentatively, D is TRBD1 (6 bases). Trimming left V 2 bases short and J 7 bases short, with 15 bases between. The CDR3 spans 16 residues. Germline V gives CDR1 PRHDT, CDR2 FYEKMQ (reference sequence). Written as DNA, the CDR3 is TGTGCCAGCAGCTTATTGGGGGCGGTGGGGAATTCACCCCTCCACTTT. It specifies CASSLLGAVGNSPLHF.

This clone was seen only once. This chain connects TRBV30 to TRBJ2-5; D might be TRBD1 (5 bases). Germline assignment: CDR1 GTSNPN and CDR2 SVGIG (reference sequence). This CDR3 comprises 13 residues. The V end lost 5 bases, the J end lost 1 base, and 11 bases lay between the germline ends. The CDR3 protein is CAWAVRVQETQYF. The CDR3 DNA sequence: TGTGCCTGGGCTGTCAGGGTCCAAGAGACCCAGTACTTC.

The chain has TRBV11-3 and TRBJ2-2; D remains ambiguous. The V gene lost 3 bases and the J gene lost 1 base, with 3 bases spanning the gap. CDR3 length: 13 amino acids. The germline CDR1 and CDR2 sequences are SGHNT and YENEEA. The CDR3 DNA is TGTGCCAGCAGCTTCATGAACACCGGGGAGCTGTTTTTT. It yields the protein CASSFMNTGELFF. Full variable domain (remainder filled in from reference TRBV11-3 and TRBJ2-2): EAGVVQSPRYKIIEKKQPVAFWCNPISGHNTLYWYLQNLGQGPELLIRYENEEAVDDSQLPKDRFSAERLKGVDSTLKIQPAELGDSAVYLCASSFMNTGELFFGEGSRLTVL.

The chain couples TRBV4-2 to TRBJ2-1, with 16 positions matching TRBD2. The trim removed 4 bases at V and 7 bases at J, leaving 7 bases unmatched. This CDR3 has 17 residues. Germline CDR1 and CDR2: LGHNA and YNFKEQ. Here the CDR3 reads CASSLMGLAGGKNEQFF. CDR3 nucleotide sequence: TGTGCCAGCAGCCTAATGGGACTAGCGGGAGGGAAAAATGAGCAGTTCTTC.

The rearrangement joins TRBV19 to TRBJ1-2; D not certain. Germline CDR1 is LNHDA and CDR2 is SQIVND (reference sequence). The CDR3 runs to 11 residues. Trimming removed 8 bases at V and 4 bases at J, with 8 bases between. The CDR3 region is CASWRSYGYTF. The CDR3 nucleotides are TGTGCCAGTTGGAGAAGCTATGGCTACACCTTC.

The rearrangement links TRBV7-8 to TRBJ2-5; 8 bases agree with TRBD1. The CDR3 spans 15 residues. Germline V gives CDR1 SGHVS, CDR2 FQNEAQ. J lost 5 bases, V lost 1 base, and 6 bases had no gene match. CDR3 sequence (DNA): TGTGCCAGCAGCTTAGGGCAGGGGGCCGGGGAGACCCAGTACTTC. Its protein product is CASSLGQGAGETQYF. Filled out from reference TRBV7-8 and TRBJ2-5, the complete variable domain reads GAGVSQSPRYKVAKRGQDVALRCDPISGHVSLFWYQQALGQGPEFLTYFQNEAQLDKSGLPSDRFFAERPEGSVSTLKIQRTQQEDSAVYLCASSLGQGAGETQYFGPGTRLLVL.